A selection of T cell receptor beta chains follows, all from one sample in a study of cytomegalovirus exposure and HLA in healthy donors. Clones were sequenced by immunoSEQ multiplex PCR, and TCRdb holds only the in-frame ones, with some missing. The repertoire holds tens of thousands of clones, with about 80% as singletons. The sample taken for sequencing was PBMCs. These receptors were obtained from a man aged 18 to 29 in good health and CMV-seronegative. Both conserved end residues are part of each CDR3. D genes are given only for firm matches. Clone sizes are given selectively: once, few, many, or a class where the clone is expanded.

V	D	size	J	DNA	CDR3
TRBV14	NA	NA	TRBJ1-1	TGTGCCAGCAGCCAAGACTCAGTCCGGGGAGTGAGGATGAACACTGAAGCTTTCTTT	CASSQDSVRGVRMNTEAFF
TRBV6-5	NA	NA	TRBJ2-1	TGTGCCAGCAGTTACTCTGCAGGGAATGAGCAGTTCTTC	CASSYSAGNEQFF
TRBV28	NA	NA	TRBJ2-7	TGTGCCAGCAGTTCCAGGGCCCGCTCCTACGAGCAGTACTTC	CASSSRARSYEQYF
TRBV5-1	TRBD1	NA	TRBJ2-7	TGCGCCAGCAGCTTTGAGGGACAGTCGAGCTCCTACGAGCAGTACTTC	CASSFEGQSSSYEQYF
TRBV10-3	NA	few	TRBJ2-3	TGTGCCATCAGTGAGAGGCAGGGTATAGATACGCAGTATTTT	CAISERQGIDTQYF
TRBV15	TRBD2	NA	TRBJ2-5	TGTGCCACCGGTGGCACTAGCGGGGAAGGGGCTGAGACCCAGTACTTC	CATGGTSGEGAETQYF
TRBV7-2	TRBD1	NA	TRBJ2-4	TGTGCCAGCAGCTTAGGAGGGACAGGGGTAAACATTCAGTACTTC	CASSLGGTGVNIQYF
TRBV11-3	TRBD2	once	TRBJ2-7	TGTGCCAGCAGCTCGCGGGGGGGGAGCTCCTACGAGCAGTACTTC	CASSSRGGSSYEQYF
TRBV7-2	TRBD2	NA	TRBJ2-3	TGTGCCAGCAGCACCGGGACTAGCGGGCTGGGAACAGATACGCAGTATTTT	CASSTGTSGLGTDTQYF
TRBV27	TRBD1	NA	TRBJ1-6	TGTGCCAGCGGATTCACGGGACAGGGATCTTCGCCCCTCCACTTT	CASGFTGQGSSPLHF
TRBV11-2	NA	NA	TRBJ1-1	TGTGCCAGCAGCTTAGAAGGGGGGGTGAACACTGAAGCTTTCTTT	CASSLEGGVNTEAFF
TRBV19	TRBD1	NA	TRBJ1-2	TGTGCCAGTAGTCCTAACAGGGGGCCGGTCTATGGCTACACCTTC	CASSPNRGPVYGYTF
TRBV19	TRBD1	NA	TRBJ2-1	TGTGCCAGTAGTATAGGGGGGACAGGGGGCGCGGAGCAGTTCTTC	CASSIGGTGGAEQFF
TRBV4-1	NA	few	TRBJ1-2	TGCGCCAGCAGCCACCGGGGGGACTATGGCTACACCTTC	CASSHRGDYGYTF
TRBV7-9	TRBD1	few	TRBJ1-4	TGTGCCAGCAGCCTAGTACAGGGGACCTTCAATGAAAAACTGTTTTTT	CASSLVQGTFNEKLFF
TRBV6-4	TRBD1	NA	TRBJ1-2	TGTGCCAGCAGATACGGACAGGGCTACGGCTACCCCTTC	CASRYGQGYGYPF
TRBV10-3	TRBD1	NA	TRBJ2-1	TGTGCCATCAGTGTCCAGGGGGCCATCTACAATGAGCAGTTCTTC	CAISVQGAIYNEQFF
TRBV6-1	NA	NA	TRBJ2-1	TGTGCCAGCAGTAGGGGAACGAATGAGCAGTTCTTC	CASSRGTNEQFF
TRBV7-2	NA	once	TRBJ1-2	TGTGCCAGCAGCTTAGGGCGACAGAGCTATGGCTACACCTTC	CASSLGRQSYGYTF
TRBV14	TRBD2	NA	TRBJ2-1	TGTGCCAGCAGACCGTCGACTAGCGGGGGGGCGAATGAGCAGTTCTTC	CASRPSTSGGANEQFF
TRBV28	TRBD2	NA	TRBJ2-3	TGTGCCAGCAGCGCTGCTAGCGGGGGTCCGGGTACGCAGTATTTT	CASSAASGGPGTQYF
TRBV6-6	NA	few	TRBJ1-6	TGTGCCAGCAGCCCAGGGGTGGGCAGCCGTAATTCACCCCTCCACTTT	CASSPGVGSRNSPLHF
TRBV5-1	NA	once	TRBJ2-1	TGCGCCAGCAGCCCTAGCCAATACAATGAGCAGTTCTTC	CASSPSQYNEQFF
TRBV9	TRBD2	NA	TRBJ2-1	TGTGCCAGCAGCGTAGGCGGGGGGGGCCGAGAGCAGTTCTTC	CASSVGGGGREQFF
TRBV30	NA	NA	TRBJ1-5	TGTGCCTGGAGTGTGGCCCCGAATCAGCCCCAGCATTTT	CAWSVAPNQPQHF
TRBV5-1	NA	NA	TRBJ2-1	TGCGCCAGCAGCTTGGCTGCGGGTTATCTGAGCTCCTACAATGAGCAGTTCTTC	CASSLAAGYLSSYNEQFF
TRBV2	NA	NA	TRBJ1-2	TGTGCCAGCAGTTCGATCTCAGACACCCTCTATGGCTACACCTTC	CASSSISDTLYGYTF
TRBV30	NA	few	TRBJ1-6	TGTGCCTGGACAGGGATTTCTGGTTCACCCCTCCACTTT	CAWTGISGSPLHF
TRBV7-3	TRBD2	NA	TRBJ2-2	TGTGCCAGCAGCTTAGGTGCGGGGGACACCGGGGAGCTGTTTTTT	CASSLGAGDTGELFF
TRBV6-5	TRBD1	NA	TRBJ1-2	TGTGCCAGCAGCACCAGGACAGGGGGCTGGGGAGGCTACACCTTC	CASSTRTGGWGGYTF
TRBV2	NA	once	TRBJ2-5	TGTGCCAGCAGTGATGACATTCAAGAGACCCAGTACTTC	CASSDDIQETQYF
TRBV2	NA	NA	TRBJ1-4	TGTGCCAGCAGTGATCGGGGAACCATAGCCCCTGAAAAACTGTTTTTT	CASSDRGTIAPEKLFF
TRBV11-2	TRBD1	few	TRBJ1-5	TGTGCCAGCAGCTCCGGGACAGGGAGAAATCAGCCCCAGCATTTT	CASSSGTGRNQPQHF
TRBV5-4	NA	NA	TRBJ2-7	TGTGCCAGCAGCTTAGGGCAGGGGAGCTCCTACGAGCAGTACTTC	CASSLGQGSSYEQYF
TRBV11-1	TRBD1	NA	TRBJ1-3	TGTGCCAGCAGCGAGGGGGCCTCTGGAAACACCATATATTTT	CASSEGASGNTIYF
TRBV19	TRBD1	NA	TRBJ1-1	TGTGCCAGTAGTATAACGACAGGGATTGGGACTGAAGCTTTCTTT	CASSITTGIGTEAFF
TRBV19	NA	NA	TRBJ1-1	TGTGCCAGTAGTATAGGTGGACAACAAAACACTGAAGCTTTCTTT	CASSIGGQQNTEAFF
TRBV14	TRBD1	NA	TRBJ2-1	TGTGCCAGCAGCCAACTTATCACAGGGGCTGAGCAGTTCTTC	CASSQLITGAEQFF
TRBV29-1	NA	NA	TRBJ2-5	TGCAGCGTTGGGAAGCGTCAAGAGACCCAGTACTTC	CSVGKRQETQYF
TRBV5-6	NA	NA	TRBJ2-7	TGTGCCAGCAGCCCGGCAAGAGGGTTCTACGAGCAGTACTTC	CASSPARGFYEQYF
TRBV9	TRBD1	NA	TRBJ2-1	TGTGCCAGCAGCGACCGGGACAGGATCTACAATGAGCAGTTCTTC	CASSDRDRIYNEQFF
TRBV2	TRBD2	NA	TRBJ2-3	TGTGCCAGCAGTGAACTAGCGGGGGGAGCCGATACGCAGTATTTT	CASSELAGGADTQYF
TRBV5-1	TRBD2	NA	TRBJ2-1	TGCGCCAGCAGCTTGGTGGCGGGGGGCGGGTACAATGAGCAGTTCTTC	CASSLVAGGGYNEQFF
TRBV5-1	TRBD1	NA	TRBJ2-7	TGCGCCAGCAGCTACTCGGGACAGCGCCTTTCCGAGCAGTACTTC	CASSYSGQRLSEQYF
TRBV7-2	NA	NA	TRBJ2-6	TGTGCCAGCAGCTTTGCGACAGGCTCAGATTTCTCTGGGGCCAACGTCCTGACTTTC	CASSFATGSDFSGANVLTF
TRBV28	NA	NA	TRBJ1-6	TGTGCCAGCAGTTCGGGTAATTCACCCCTCCACTTT	CASSSGNSPLHF
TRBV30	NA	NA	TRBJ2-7	TGTGCCTGGATAGGGCGGGGACAGCCGACCTACGAGCAGTACTTC	CAWIGRGQPTYEQYF
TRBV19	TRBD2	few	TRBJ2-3	TGTGCCAGTAGTAAGACTAGCGGGGGGGCCCGAGATACGCAGTATTTT	CASSKTSGGARDTQYF
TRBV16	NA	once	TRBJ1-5	TGTGCCAGCAGCCAAAGGCCGGACAGTTTTCAGCCCCAGCATTTT	CASSQRPDSFQPQHF
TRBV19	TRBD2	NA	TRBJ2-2	TGTGCCAGTAGTCCTCACAAGGGACTAGCGGGATACACCGGGGAGCTGTTTTTT	CASSPHKGLAGYTGELFF
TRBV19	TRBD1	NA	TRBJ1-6	TGTGCCAGTCGGGGACAGGGCCTGCCTACCTATAATTCACCCCTCCACTTT	CASRGQGLPTYNSPLHF
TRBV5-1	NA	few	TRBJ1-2	TGCGCCAGCAGTGCGGGGGGCGAAAGGCTTAGCTACACCTTC	CASSAGGERLSYTF
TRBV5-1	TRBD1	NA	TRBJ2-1	TGCGCCAGCAGCTCCATAGGAGGGACAGGGGGCAATGAGCAGTTCTTC	CASSSIGGTGGNEQFF
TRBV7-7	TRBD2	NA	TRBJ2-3	TGTGCCAGCAGTCTGGGGGGGGGTCGTGGGGATACGCAGTATTTT	CASSLGGGRGDTQYF
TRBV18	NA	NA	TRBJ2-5	TGTGCCAGCTCACCGTCAGGCTTGAAAGAGACCCAGTACTTC	CASSPSGLKETQYF
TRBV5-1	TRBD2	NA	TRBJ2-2	TGCGCCAGCAGCTCAGGACTACGAGCGGGGGGAGTTGGCGGGGAGCTGTTTTTT	CASSSGLRAGGVGGELFF
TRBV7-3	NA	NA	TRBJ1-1	TGTGCCAGCAGCTTAACAGGGGGCACTGAAGCTTTCTTT	CASSLTGGTEAFF